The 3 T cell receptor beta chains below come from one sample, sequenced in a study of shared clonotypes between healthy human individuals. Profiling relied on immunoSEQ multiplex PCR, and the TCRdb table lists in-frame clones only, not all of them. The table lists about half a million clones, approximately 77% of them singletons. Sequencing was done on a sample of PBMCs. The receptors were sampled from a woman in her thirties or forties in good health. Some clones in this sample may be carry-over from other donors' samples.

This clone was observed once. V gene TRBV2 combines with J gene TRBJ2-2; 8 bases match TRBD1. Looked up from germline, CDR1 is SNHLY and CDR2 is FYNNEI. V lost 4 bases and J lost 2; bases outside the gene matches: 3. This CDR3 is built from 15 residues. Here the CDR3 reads CASSGRGPNTGELFF. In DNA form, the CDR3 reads TGTGCCAGCAGTGGCAGGGGGCCTAACACCGGGGAGCTGTTTTTT. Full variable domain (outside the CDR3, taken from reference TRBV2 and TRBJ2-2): EPEVTQTPSHQVTQMGQEVILRCVPISNHLYFYWYRQILGQKVEFLVSFYNNEISEKSEIFDDQFSVERPDGSNFTLKIRSTKLEDSAMYFCASSGRGPNTGELFFGEGSRLTVL.

The CDR3: CASSSPVSVRGSETQYF. Written as DNA, the CDR3 is TGTGCCAGCAGCTCCCCGGTGTCGGTCCGAGGTTCGGAGACCCAGTACTTC. The chain has TRBV7-2 and TRBJ2-5; D not resolved. V dropped 4 bases and J dropped 5 bases, with 23 bases sitting between them. The CDR3 loop spans 17 amino acids. Germline lookup yields CDR1 SGHTA and CDR2 FQGNSA.

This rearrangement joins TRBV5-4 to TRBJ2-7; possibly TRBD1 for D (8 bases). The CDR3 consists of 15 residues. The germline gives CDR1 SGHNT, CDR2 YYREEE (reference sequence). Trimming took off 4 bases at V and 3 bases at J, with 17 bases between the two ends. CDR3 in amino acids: CASSPDRGGGYEQYF. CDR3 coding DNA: TGTGCCAGCAGCCCAGACAGGGGAGGGGGCTACGAGCAGTACTTC.